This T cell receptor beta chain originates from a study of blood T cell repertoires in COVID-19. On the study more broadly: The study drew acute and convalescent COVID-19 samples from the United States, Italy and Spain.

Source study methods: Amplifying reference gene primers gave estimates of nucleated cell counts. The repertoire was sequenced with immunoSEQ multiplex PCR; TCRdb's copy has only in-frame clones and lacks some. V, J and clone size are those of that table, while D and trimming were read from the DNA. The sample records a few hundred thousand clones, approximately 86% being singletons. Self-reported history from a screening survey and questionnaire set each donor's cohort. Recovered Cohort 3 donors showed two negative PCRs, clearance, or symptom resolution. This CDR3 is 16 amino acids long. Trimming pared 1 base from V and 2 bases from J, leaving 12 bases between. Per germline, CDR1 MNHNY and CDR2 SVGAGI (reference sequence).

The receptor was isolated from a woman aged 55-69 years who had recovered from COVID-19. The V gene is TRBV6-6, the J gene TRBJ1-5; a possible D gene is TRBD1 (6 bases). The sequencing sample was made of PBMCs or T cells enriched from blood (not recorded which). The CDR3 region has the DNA TGTGCCAGCAGTTACTTGTCAGGGGTCGGCAATCAGCCCCAGCATTTT. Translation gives CASSYLSGVGNQPQHF.